This passage covers 9 T cell receptor beta chains from one sample sequenced in a study of cytomegalovirus exposure and HLA in healthy donors. The PCR was carried out with 60 Vbeta primers and 13 Jbeta primers. Assay: immunoSEQ multiplex PCR; the TCRdb copy retains only in-frame clones and omits some. Among around 130,000 clones, around 67% were seen once, and the ten largest hold more than 2%. The sequencing input was PBMCs. The receptors come from a woman in her thirties or forties in good health and CMV-seropositive.

The V gene is TRBV18, the J gene TRBJ2-5; 9 positions agree with TRBD1. Germline V gives CDR1 KGHSH, CDR2 LQKENI. V lost 1 base, J lost 10 bases, and 7 bases stayed unmatched. This CDR3 spans 14 amino acids. Here the CDR3 DNA reads TGTGCCAGCTCACCACGGGACAGGGAACTTCACCAGTACTTC. Its protein product is CASSPRDRELHQYF.

This rearrangement joins TRBV30 to TRBJ1-1; D is ambiguous. Between the trimmed V and J ends, which lost 2 bases and 0 bases, there was a span of 4 bases. Per germline, CDR1 GTSNPN and CDR2 SVGIG (reference sequence). This CDR3 is built from 12 residues. CDR3 loop: CAWSYMNTEAFF. The CDR3 DNA is TGTGCCTGGAGTTACATGAACACTGAAGCTTTCTTT. Based on the CDR3 plus reference TRBV30 and TRBJ1-1, the full variable domain is SQTIHQWPATLVQPVGSPLSLECTVEGTSNPNLYWYRQAAGRGLQLLFYSVGIGQISSEVPQNLSASRPQDRQFILSSKKLLLSDSGFYLCAWSYMNTEAFFGQGTRLTVV.

DNA for the CDR3: TGTGCCAGCTCACCACCCGGCCAGGAACTCTACGAGCAGTACTTC. Encoded protein: CASSPPGQELYEQYF. The chain links TRBV18 to TRBJ2-7; D not certain. This CDR3 comprises 15 residues. The germline gives CDR1 KGHSH, CDR2 LQKENI. V was trimmed by 0 bases and J by 3 bases, leaving 12 bases between them.

This sequence joins TRBV28 and TRBJ1-3; D is unclear. The germline V gene has CDR1 MDHEN and CDR2 SYDVKM. Trimming left V 6 bases short and J 8 bases short, with 17 bases between. The CDR3 covers 14 residues. This chain's CDR3 is CASRAVGVLDTIYF. CDR3 in DNA: TGTGCCAGCAGGGCGGTCGGGGTGCTTGACACCATATATTTT. Based on the CDR3 plus reference TRBV28 and TRBJ1-3, the full variable domain is DVKVTQSSRYLVKRTGEKVFLECVQDMDHENMFWYRQDPGLGLRLIYFSYDVKMKEKGDIPEGYSVSREKKERFSLILESASTNQTSMYLCASRAVGVLDTIYFGEGSWLTVV.

As DNA, the CDR3 is TGTGCCAGCAGCTTAGAATTAGCGGGGGACAATGAGCAGTTCTTC. Its protein is CASSLELAGDNEQFF. The chain uses TRBV7-2 and TRBJ2-1; the match to TRBD2 covers 9 bases. From germline, CDR1 is SGHTA and CDR2 FQGNSA. The CDR3 covers 15 residues. V lost 1 base, J lost 5 bases, and 3 bases stayed unmatched.

J is TRBJ2-3 and V is TRBV7-3; 7 positions agree with TRBD2. Germline loops: CDR1 SGHTA, CDR2 FQGTGA. CDR3 length: 18 amino acids. V was pared by 5 bases and J by 0 bases, with 14 bases of the junction left unmatched. CDR3 protein: CASSLLGGGGKSTDTQYF. DNA of the CDR3: TGTGCCAGCAGCCTCCTGGGCGGGGGAGGGAAAAGCACAGATACGCAGTATTTT.

The chain has TRBV9 and TRBJ2-1; 13 nucleotides agree with TRBD2. Trimming removed 1 base from V and 4 bases from J; junction bases left unmatched: 11. CDR1 SGDLS and CDR2 YYNGEE come from the germline V gene. There are 19 residues in the CDR3. The DNA of the CDR3 is TGTGCCAGCAGCGTAAGGGGGACTAGCGGGAACTCCGGGTACAATGAGCAGTTCTTC. It translates to CASSVRGTSGNSGYNEQFF.

This chain connects TRBV5-5 to TRBJ2-5; a possible D gene is TRBD1 (5 bases). From germline, CDR1 is SGHKS and CDR2 YYEKEE (reference sequence). This CDR3 has 18 amino acids. Trimming cost V 3 bases and J 2 bases, with 23 bases left between them. CDR3 protein: CASSSRPRSGQSQETQYF. The CDR3 DNA reads as TGTGCCAGCAGCTCCCGCCCCCGGTCAGGGCAATCACAAGAGACCCAGTACTTC.

J is TRBJ2-3 and V is TRBV5-1; 9 bases align to TRBD1. Germline V gene data show CDR1 as SGHRS and CDR2 as YFSETQ. J gave up 4 bases and V 4 bases, and 7 bases lay outside the gene matches. The CDR3 sequence is 15 residues long. The CDR3: CASSPWTGVSDTQYF. For the CDR3, the DNA is TGCGCCAGCAGCCCCTGGACAGGGGTCTCAGATACGCAGTATTTT.